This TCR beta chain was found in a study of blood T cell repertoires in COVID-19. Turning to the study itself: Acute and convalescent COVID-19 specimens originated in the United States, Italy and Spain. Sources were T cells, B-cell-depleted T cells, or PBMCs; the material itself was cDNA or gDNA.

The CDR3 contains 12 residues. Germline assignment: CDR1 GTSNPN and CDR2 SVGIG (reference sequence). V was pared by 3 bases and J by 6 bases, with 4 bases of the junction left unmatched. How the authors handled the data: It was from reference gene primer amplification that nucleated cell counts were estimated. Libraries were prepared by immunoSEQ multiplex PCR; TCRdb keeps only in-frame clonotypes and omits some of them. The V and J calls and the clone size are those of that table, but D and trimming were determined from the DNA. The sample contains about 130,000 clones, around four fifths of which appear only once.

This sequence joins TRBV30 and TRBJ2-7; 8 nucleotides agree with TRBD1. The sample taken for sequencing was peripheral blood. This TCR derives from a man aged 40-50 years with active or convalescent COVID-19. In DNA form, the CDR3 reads TGTGCCTGGAGCCAGACAGGGGTCGAGCAGTACTTC. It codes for CAWSQTGVEQYF. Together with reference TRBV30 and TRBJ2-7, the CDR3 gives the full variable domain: SQTIHQWPATLVQPVGSPLSLECTVEGTSNPNLYWYRQAAGRGLQLLFYSVGIGQISSEVPQNLSASRPQDRQFILSSKKLLLSDSGFYLCAWSQTGVEQYFGPGTRLTVT.